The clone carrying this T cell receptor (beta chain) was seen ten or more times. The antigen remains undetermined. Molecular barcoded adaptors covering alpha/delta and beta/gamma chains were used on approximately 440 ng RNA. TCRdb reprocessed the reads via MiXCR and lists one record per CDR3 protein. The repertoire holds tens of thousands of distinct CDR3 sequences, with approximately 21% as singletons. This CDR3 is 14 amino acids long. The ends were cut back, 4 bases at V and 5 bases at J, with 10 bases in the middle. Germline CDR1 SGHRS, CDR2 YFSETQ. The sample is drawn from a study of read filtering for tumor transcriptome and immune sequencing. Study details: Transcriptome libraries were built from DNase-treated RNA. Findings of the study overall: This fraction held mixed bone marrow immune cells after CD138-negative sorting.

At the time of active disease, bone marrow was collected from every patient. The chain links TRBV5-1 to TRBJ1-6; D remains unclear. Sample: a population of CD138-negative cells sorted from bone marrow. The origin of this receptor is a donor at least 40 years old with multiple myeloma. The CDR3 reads CASSREANNSPLHF. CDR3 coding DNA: TGCGCCAGCAGCCGTGAGGCGAATAATTCACCCCTCCACTTT.